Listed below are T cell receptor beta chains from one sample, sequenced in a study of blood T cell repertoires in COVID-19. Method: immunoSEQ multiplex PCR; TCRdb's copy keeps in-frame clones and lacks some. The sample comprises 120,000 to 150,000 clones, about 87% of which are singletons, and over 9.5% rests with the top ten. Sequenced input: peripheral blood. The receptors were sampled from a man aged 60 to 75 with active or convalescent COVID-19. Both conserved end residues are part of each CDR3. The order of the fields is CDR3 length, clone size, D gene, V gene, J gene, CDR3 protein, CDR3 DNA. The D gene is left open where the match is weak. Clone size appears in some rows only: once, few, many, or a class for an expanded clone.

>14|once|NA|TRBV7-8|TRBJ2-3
CASSLGTSTDTQYF
TGTGCCAGCAGCTTAGGGACTAGCACAGATACGCAGTATTTT
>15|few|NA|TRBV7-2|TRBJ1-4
CASSKGQSTNEKLFF
TGTGCCAGCAGCAAAGGACAGTCAACTAATGAAAAACTGTTTTTT
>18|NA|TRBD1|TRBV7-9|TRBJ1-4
CASSPPGQGPRRGEKLFF
TGTGCCAGCAGCCCTCCGGGACAGGGCCCCCGCCGGGGTGAAAAACTGTTTTTT
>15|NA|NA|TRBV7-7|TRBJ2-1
CASSLARGPYNEQFF
TGTGCTAGCAGCTTAGCGCGGGGACCCTACAATGAGCAGTTCTTC
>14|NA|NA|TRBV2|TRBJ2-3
CASSEAGGTDTQYF
TGTGCCAGCAGTGAAGCGGGAGGCACAGATACGCAGTATTTT
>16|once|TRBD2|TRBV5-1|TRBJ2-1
CASSSLVASGYNEQFF
TGCGCCAGCAGCTCCCTTGTGGCTAGCGGGTACAATGAGCAGTTCTTC
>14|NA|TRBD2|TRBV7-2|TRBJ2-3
CASSLGGGTYTQYF
TGTGCCAGCAGCTTAGGCGGGGGGACATATACGCAGTATTTT
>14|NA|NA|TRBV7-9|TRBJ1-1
CASSSQWAGLEAFF
TGTGCCAGCAGCTCCCAGTGGGCAGGGCTTGAAGCTTTCTTT
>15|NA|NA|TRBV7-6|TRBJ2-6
CASSHAGTGANVLTF
TGTGCCAGCAGCCACGCGGGGACTGGGGCCAACGTCCTGACTTTC
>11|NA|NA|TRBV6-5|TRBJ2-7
CASSYFNEQYF
TGTGCCAGCAGTTACTTTAACGAGCAGTACTTC
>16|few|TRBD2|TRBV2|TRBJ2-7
CASSNTGTSGFGEQYF
TGTGCCAGCAGTAACACCGGGACTAGCGGGTTTGGAGAGCAGTACTTC
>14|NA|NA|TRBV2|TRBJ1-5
CASSQGLGNQPQHF
TGTGCCAGCAGTCAGGGGTTGGGCAATCAGCCCCAGCATTTT
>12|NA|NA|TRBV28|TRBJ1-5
CASRAANQPQHF
TGTGCCAGCAGGGCCGCCAATCAGCCCCAGCATTTT
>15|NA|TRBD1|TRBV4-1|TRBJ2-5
CASSQDRTGTETQYF
TGCGCCAGCAGCCAAGACCGGACAGGGACAGAGACCCAGTACTTC
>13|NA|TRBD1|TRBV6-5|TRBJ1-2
CASGDSSNYGYTF
TGTGCCAGCGGGGACAGCTCTAACTATGGCTACACCTTC
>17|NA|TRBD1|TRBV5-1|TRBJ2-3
CASSTPTGGKRTDTQYF
TGCGCCAGCAGCACCCCGACAGGGGGAAAAAGAACAGATACGCAGTATTTT
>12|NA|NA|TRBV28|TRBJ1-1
CASSNRVTEAFF
TGTGCCAGCAGCAACAGGGTCACTGAAGCTTTCTTT
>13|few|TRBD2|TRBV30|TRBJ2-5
CAWTSGAQETQYF
TGTGCCTGGACTAGCGGAGCCCAAGAGACCCAGTACTTC
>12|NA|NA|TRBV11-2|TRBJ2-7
CASSSLTYEQYF
TGTGCCAGCAGCTCTCTTACCTACGAGCAGTACTTC
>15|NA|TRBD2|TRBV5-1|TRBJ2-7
CASSLRVAGSYEQYF
TGCGCCAGCAGCTTACGAGTAGCGGGATCCTACGAGCAGTACTTC
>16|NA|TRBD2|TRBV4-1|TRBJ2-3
CASSLDSGRGTDTQYF
TGCGCCAGCAGCCTCGACAGCGGGAGGGGCACAGATACGCAGTATTTT
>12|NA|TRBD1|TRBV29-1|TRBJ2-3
CSVAATGDTQYF
TGCAGCGTTGCTGCGACAGGGGATACGCAGTATTTT
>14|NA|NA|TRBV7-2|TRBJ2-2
CASSFSVNTGELFF
TGTGCCAGCAGCTTTTCGGTTAACACCGGGGAGCTGTTTTTT
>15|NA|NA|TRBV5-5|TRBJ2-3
CASSFATRHTDTQYF
TGTGCCAGCAGCTTTGCCACCCGACACACAGATACGCAGTATTTT
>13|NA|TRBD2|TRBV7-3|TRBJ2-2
CASSYGLAGELFF
TGTGCCAGCAGCTACGGACTAGCCGGGGAGCTGTTTTTT